This T cell receptor beta chain was identified in a study of long-term antiretroviral therapy in people with HIV. General study points: Older ART regimens may have been in use when blood was drawn between the mid-2000s and the late 2010s. Control repertoires displayed wider CDR3 length ranges than the HIV repertoires.

Run at survey level, the immunoSEQ assay was version v3.0. Sequencing of each sample targeted about 40,000-50,000 T-cell genomes. Assay: immunoSEQ multiplex PCR; the TCRdb copy retains only in-frame clones and omits some. The sample yields about 43,000 clones, roughly nine tenths seen once. A word on this clone: What it binds is not known.

Trimming left V 0 bases short and J 6 bases short, with 27 bases between. The germline V gene has CDR1 GTSNPN and CDR2 SVGIG (reference sequence). CDR3 length equals 19 residues. This TCR derives from a woman between 45 and 65 years old with HIV. Material: unsorted PBMCs, obtained 0.1 years before starting antiretroviral therapy. The chain is built from TRBV30 and TRBJ1-5, with D perhaps TRBD1 (5 bases). CDR3 sequence (DNA): TGTGCCTGGAGTGTAAGGAGGGGAGACGGTATGAGGAGAGGTCAGCCCCAGCATTTT. It codes for CAWSVRRGDGMRRGQPQHF.